This note documents a single T cell receptor (beta chain) sequence. The protocol was immunoSEQ multiplex PCR, while the TCRdb copy is restricted to in-frame clones and leaves out a portion. The repertoire includes about 190,000 clones, roughly 91% of them detected once, and approximately 6% sits in the top ten. In germline, CDR1 is PRHDT, CDR2 FYEKMQ (reference sequence). CDR3 length: 12 residues. The germline V and J ends were trimmed by 7 bases and 4 bases, with 10 bases remaining between them. This sample is part of a study of blood T cell repertoires in COVID-19. The overall study: There were acute and convalescent COVID-19 samples, and they came from the United States, Italy and Spain.

The gene calls are TRBV13 and TRBJ1-1, with a possible D match to TRBD1 (6 bases). The TCR originated in a middle-aged man with active or convalescent COVID-19. The sequencing sample was made of peripheral blood. CDR3 sequence: CASNRVGTEAFF. The CDR3 DNA is TGTGCCAGCAACAGGGTTGGCACTGAAGCTTTCTTT. Variable domain in full (rest from reference TRBV13 and TRBJ1-1): AAGVIQSPRHLIKEKRETATLKCYPIPRHDTVYWYQQGPGQDPQFLISFYEKMQSDKGSIPDRFSAQQFSDYHSELNMSSLELGDSALYFCASNRVGTEAFFGQGTRLTVV.